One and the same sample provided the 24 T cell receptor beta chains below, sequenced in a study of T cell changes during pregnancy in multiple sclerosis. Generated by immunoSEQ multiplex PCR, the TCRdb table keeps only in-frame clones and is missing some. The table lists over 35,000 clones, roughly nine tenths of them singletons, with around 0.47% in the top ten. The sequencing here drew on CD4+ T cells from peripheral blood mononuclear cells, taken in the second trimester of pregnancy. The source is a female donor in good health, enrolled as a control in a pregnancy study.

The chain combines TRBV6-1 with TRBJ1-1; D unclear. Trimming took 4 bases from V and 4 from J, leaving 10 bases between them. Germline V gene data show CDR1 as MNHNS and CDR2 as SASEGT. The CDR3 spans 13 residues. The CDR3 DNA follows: TGTGCCAGCAGTGTTTTAGTCGGCACTGAAGCTTTCTTT. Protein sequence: CASSVLVGTEAFF.

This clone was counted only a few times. The CDR3 DNA reads TGCGCCAGCAGCGACGGTGGGCCGTACGAGCAGTACTTC. This encodes CASSDGGPYEQYF. The V gene is TRBV5-1, the J gene TRBJ2-7; no reliable D call. The germline CDR1 and CDR2 sequences are SGHRS and YFSETQ. The V end was cut by 4 bases, the J end by 4 bases, with 12 bases between. The CDR3 has 13 amino acids.

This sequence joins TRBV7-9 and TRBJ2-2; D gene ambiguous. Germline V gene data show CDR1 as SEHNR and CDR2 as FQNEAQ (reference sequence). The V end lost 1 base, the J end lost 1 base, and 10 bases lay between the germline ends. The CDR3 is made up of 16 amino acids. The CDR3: CASSLGPPVNTGELFF. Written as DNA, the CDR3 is TGTGCCAGCAGCTTAGGGCCCCCCGTGAACACCGGGGAGCTGTTTTTT.

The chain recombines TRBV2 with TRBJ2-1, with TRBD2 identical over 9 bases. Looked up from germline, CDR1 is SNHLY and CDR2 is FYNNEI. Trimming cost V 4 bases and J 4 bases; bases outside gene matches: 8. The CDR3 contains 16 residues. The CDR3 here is CASSAVAGALYNEQFF. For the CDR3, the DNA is TGTGCCAGCAGTGCGGTAGCGGGGGCCCTTTACAATGAGCAGTTCTTC. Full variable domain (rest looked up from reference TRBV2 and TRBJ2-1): EPEVTQTPSHQVTQMGQEVILRCVPISNHLYFYWYRQILGQKVEFLVSFYNNEISEKSEIFDDQFSVERPDGSNFTLKIRSTKLEDSAMYFCASSAVAGALYNEQFFGPGTRLTVL.

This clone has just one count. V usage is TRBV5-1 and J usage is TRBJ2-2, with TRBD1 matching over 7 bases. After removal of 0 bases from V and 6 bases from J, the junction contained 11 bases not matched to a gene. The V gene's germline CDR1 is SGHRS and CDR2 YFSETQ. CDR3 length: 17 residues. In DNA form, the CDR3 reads TGCGCCAGCAGCTTGGCCCTGACAGGGAGTATGTCCGGGGAGCTGTTTTTT. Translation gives CASSLALTGSMSGELFF.

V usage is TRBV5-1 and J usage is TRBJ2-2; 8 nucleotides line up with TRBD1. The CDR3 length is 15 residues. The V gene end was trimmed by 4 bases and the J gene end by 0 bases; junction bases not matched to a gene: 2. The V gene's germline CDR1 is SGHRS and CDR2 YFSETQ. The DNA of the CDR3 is TGCGCCAGCAGCCGACAGGGGACGAACACCGGGGAGCTGTTTTTT. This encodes CASSRQGTNTGELFF.

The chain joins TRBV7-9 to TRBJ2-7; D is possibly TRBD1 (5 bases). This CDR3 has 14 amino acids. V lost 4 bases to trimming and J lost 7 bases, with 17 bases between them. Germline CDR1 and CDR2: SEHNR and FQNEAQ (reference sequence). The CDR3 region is CASSSAQGSYEQYF. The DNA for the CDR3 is TGTGCCAGCAGCTCCGCCCAGGGTTCGTATGAGCAGTACTTC.

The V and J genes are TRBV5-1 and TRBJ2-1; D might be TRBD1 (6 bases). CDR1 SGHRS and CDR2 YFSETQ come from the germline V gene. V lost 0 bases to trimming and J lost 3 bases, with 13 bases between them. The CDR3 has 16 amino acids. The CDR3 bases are TGCGCCAGCAGCTTGGTTGCCGGACAGAACTACAATGAGCAGTTCTTC. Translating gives CASSLVAGQNYNEQFF.

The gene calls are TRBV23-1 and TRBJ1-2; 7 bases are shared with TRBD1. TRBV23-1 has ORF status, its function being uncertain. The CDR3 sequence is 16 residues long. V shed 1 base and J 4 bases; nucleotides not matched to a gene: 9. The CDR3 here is CASSQFGPRQGYGYTF. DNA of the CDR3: TGCGCCAGCAGTCAATTCGGCCCCCGACAGGGCTATGGCTACACCTTC.

CDR3 coding DNA: TGTGCCAGCAGCTTACAGGGTTCGGGGGGCGCGGGAGAGACCCAGTACTTC. Protein sequence: CASSLQGSGGAGETQYF. The chain employs TRBV7-2 and TRBJ2-5; perhaps TRBD2 as D (7 bases). CDR3 length: 17 amino acids. Germline CDR1 reads SGHTA; CDR2 reads FQGNSA. Trimming cost V 2 bases and J 4 bases, with 20 bases left between them.

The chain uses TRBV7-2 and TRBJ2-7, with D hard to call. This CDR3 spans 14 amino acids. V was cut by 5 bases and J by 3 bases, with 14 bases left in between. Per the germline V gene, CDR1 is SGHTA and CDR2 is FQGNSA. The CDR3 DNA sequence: TGTGCCAGCAGCCCCCATGGGCAGAACTACGAGCAGTACTTC. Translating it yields CASSPHGQNYEQYF. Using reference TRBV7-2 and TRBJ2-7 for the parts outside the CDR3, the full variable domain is GAGVSQSPSNKVTEKGKDVELRCDPISGHTALYWYRQSLGQGLEFLIYFQGNSAPDKSGLPSDRFSAERTGGSVSTLTIQRTQQEDSAVYLCASSPHGQNYEQYFGPGTRLTVT.

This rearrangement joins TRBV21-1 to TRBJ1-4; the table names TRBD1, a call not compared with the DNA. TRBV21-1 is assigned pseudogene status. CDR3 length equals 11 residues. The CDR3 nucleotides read TGTGCCAAGGACAGCCCTGAAAAACTGTTTTTT. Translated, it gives CAKDSPEKLFF.

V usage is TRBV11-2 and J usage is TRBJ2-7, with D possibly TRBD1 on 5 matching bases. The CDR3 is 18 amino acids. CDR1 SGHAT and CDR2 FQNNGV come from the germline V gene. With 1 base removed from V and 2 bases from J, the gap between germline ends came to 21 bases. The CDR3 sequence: CASSLGETDFIPAYEQYF. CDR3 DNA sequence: TGTGCCAGCAGCTTAGGTGAGACAGATTTCATCCCAGCCTACGAGCAGTACTTC.

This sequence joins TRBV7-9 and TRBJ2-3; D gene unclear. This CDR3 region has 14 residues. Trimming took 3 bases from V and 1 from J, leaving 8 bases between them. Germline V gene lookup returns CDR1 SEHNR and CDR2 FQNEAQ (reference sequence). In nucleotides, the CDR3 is TGTGCCAGCAGCTTCTCGGTGGGCACAGATACGCAGTATTTT. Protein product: CASSFSVGTDTQYF.

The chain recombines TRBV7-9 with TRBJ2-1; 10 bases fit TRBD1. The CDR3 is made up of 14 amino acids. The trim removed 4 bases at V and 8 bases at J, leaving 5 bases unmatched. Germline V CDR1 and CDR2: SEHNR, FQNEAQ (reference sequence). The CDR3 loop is CASSSGQGVDEQFF. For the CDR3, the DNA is TGTGCCAGCAGCTCAGGACAGGGGGTCGATGAGCAGTTCTTC.

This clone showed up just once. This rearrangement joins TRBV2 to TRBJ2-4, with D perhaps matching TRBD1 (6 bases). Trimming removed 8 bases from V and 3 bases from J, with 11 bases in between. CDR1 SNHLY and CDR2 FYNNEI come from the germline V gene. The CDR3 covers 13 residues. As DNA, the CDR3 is TGTGCCAGCGGAGCAGGGGACAAAAACATTCAGTACTTC. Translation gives CASGAGDKNIQYF.

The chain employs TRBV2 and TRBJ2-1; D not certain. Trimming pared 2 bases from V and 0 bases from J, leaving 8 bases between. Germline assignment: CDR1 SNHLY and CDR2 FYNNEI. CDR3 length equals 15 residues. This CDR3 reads CASSEIPGSYNEQFF. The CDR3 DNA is TGTGCCAGCAGTGAAATCCCGGGCTCCTACAATGAGCAGTTCTTC. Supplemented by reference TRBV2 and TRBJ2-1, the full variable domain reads EPEVTQTPSHQVTQMGQEVILRCVPISNHLYFYWYRQILGQKVEFLVSFYNNEISEKSEIFDDQFSVERPDGSNFTLKIRSTKLEDSAMYFCASSEIPGSYNEQFFGPGTRLTVL.

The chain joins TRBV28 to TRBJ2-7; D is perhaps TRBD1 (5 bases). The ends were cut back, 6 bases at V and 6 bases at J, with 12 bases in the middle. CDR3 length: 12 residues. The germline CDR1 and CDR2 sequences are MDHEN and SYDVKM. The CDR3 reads CASSSTVTEQYF. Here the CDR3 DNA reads TGTGCCAGCAGCTCGACAGTAACCGAGCAGTACTTC.

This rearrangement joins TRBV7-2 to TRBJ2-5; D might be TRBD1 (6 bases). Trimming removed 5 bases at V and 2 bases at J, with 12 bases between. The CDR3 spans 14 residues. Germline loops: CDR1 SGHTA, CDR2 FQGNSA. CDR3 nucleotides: TGTGCCAGCAGCACAGGGACCTTGCAAGAGACCCAGTACTTC. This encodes CASSTGTLQETQYF. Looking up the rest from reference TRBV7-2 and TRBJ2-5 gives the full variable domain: GAGVSQSPSNKVTEKGKDVELRCDPISGHTALYWYRQSLGQGLEFLIYFQGNSAPDKSGLPSDRFSAERTGGSVSTLTIQRTQQEDSAVYLCASSTGTLQETQYFGPGTRLLVL.

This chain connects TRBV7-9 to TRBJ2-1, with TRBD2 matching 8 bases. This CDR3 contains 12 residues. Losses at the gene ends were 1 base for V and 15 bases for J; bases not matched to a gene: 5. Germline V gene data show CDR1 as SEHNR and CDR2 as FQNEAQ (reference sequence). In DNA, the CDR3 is TGTGCCAGCAGCTTAGGGCGGGAGGCTCCGTTCTTC. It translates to CASSLGREAPFF.

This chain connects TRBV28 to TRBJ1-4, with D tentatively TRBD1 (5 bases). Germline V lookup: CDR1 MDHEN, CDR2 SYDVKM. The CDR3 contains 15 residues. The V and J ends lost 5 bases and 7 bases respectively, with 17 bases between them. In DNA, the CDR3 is TGTGCCAGCAGTCCTGCGGCGGCGGGGGGTGAAAAACTGTTTTTT. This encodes CASSPAAAGGEKLFF.

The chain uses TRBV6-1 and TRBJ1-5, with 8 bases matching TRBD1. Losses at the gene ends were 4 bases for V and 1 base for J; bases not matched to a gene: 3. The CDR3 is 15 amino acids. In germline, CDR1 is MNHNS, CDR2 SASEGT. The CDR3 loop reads CASSATGVSNQPQHF. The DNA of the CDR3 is TGTGCCAGCAGTGCGACAGGGGTGAGCAATCAGCCCCAGCATTTT.

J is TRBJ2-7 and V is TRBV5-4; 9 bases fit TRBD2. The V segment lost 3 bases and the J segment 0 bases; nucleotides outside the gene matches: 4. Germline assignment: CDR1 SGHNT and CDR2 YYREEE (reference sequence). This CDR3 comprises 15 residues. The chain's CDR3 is CASSSKAGGSYEQYF. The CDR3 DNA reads TGTGCCAGCAGCTCCAAAGCGGGAGGCTCCTACGAGCAGTACTTC.

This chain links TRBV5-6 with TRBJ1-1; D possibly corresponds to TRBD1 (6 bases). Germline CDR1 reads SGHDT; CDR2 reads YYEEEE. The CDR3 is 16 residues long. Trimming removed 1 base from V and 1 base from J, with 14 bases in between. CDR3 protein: CASSLNREGSNTEAFF. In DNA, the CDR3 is TGTGCCAGCAGCTTGAACAGGGAAGGGTCGAACACTGAAGCTTTCTTT.